The 13 T cell receptor beta chains in this list originate from one sample, sequenced in a study of T cells in localized non-small cell lung cancer. Produced via immunoSEQ multiplex PCR; TCRdb's table is partial and in-frame only. The sample has over a thousand clones, 23% seen once; the top ten hold 12%. The specimen comprised lung tumor tissue, sampled before any cancer treatment. Receptors originate from a male donor older than 55 with stage I squamous cell lung carcinoma.

This clone is termed large. The gene calls are TRBV9 and TRBJ1-3; D unclear. V was trimmed by 1 base and J by 2 bases, leaving 10 bases between them. CDR1 SGDLS and CDR2 YYNGEE come from the germline V gene. The CDR3 has 15 residues. CDR3 in amino acids: CASSVTTGTGNTIYF. The CDR3 DNA reads TGTGCCAGCAGCGTAACCACGGGAACTGGAAACACCATATATTTT.

Relative to its sample, this clone is large. The chain links TRBV6-8 to TRBJ2-7; 11 nucleotides line up with TRBD2. CDR3 length: 14 amino acids. Per the germline V gene, CDR1 is MNHGY and CDR2 is SAAAGT. V shed 8 bases and J 3 bases; nucleotides not matched to a gene: 6. CDR3 nucleotides: TGTGCCAGCCCACTCACTAGCGGGAGCTACGAGCAGTACGTC. Protein sequence: CASPLTSGSYEQYV.

This chain uses TRBV11-3 with TRBJ1-2; a weak D match, TRBD1 (6 bases). The CDR3 extends over 15 amino acids. Per germline, CDR1 SGHNT and CDR2 YENEEA. Trimming stripped 2 bases from V and 4 bases from J, with 14 bases between. DNA of the CDR3: TGTGCCAGCAGCTTATTTCAGGGGCCAAGCTATGGCTACACCTTC. Translating gives CASSLFQGPSYGYTF.

This clone was recorded a few times. The chain has TRBV10-2 and TRBJ2-2; no reliable D call. The CDR3 spans 13 residues. Germline CDR1 WSHSY, CDR2 SAAADI. Trimming cost V 6 bases and J 7 bases, with 12 bases left between them. CDR3 residues: CASRLVDGGELFF. For the CDR3, the DNA is TGCGCCAGCAGGCTGGTGGACGGCGGGGAGCTGTTTTTT.

This clone was seen a few times. This chain links TRBV28 with TRBJ1-4; no definite D call. The CDR3 extends over 14 amino acids. V was clipped by 3 bases and J by 0 bases, with 5 bases between them. Germline loops: CDR1 MDHEN, CDR2 SYDVKM. The CDR3 region is CASSFGSTNEKLFF. DNA of the CDR3: TGTGCCAGCAGTTTTGGGTCAACTAATGAAAAACTGTTTTTT. Variable domain in full (rest from reference TRBV28 and TRBJ1-4): DVKVTQSSRYLVKRTGEKVFLECVQDMDHENMFWYRQDPGLGLRLIYFSYDVKMKEKGDIPEGYSVSREKKERFSLILESASTNQTSMYLCASSFGSTNEKLFFGSGTQLSVL.

This clone was counted a few times. V and J are TRBV11-3 and TRBJ2-2; a possible D gene is TRBD2 (5 bases). Looked up from germline, CDR1 is SGHNT and CDR2 is YENEEA. There are 14 residues in the CDR3. Deletions cut 2 bases from V and 6 bases from J, with 10 bases between. CDR3 region: CASSLSGSPGELFF. Written as DNA, the CDR3 is TGTGCCAGCAGCTTATCGGGGAGCCCCGGGGAGCTGTTTTTT. The full variable domain, in which reference TRBV11-3 and TRBJ2-2 provide the parts outside the CDR3, is EAGVVQSPRYKIIEKKQPVAFWCNPISGHNTLYWYLQNLGQGPELLIRYENEEAVDDSQLPKDRFSAERLKGVDSTLKIQPAELGDSAVYLCASSLSGSPGELFFGEGSRLTVL.

The chain employs TRBV7-8 and TRBJ1-2; 7 bases match TRBD1. Germline V CDR1 and CDR2: SGHVS, FQNEAQ. The CDR3 runs 13 residues. V lost 1 base and J lost 6; bases outside the gene matches: 2. Here the CDR3 reads CASSLGTGDGYTF. The DNA of the CDR3 is TGTGCCAGCAGCTTAGGGACAGGAGATGGCTACACCTTC. Full variable domain (missing parts from reference TRBV7-8 and TRBJ1-2): GAGVSQSPRYKVAKRGQDVALRCDPISGHVSLFWYQQALGQGPEFLTYFQNEAQLDKSGLPSDRFFAERPEGSVSTLKIQRTQQEDSAVYLCASSLGTGDGYTFGSGTRLTVV.

J is TRBJ2-1 and V is TRBV19; 7 bases match TRBD1. J lost 3 bases, V lost 8 bases, and 4 bases had no gene match. The length of the CDR3 is 13 residues. Per the germline V gene, CDR1 is LNHDA and CDR2 is SQIVND (reference sequence). The CDR3 is CASEDRSYNEQFF. In DNA form, the CDR3 reads TGTGCCAGTGAGGACAGGAGCTACAATGAGCAGTTCTTC. Using reference TRBV19 and TRBJ2-1 for the parts outside the CDR3, the full variable domain is DGGITQSPKYLFRKEGQNVTLSCEQNLNHDAMYWYRQDPGQGLRLIYYSQIVNDFQKGDIAEGYSVSREKKESFPLTVTSAQKNPTAFYLCASEDRSYNEQFFGPGTRLTVL.

This clone was recorded a few times. The chain joins TRBV5-1 to TRBJ2-7; TRBD1 aligns across 11 bases. This CDR3 is 15 amino acids long. Germline V gene lookup returns CDR1 SGHRS and CDR2 YFSETQ. J was trimmed by 4 bases and V by 4 bases; bases with no gene match: 7. The DNA of the CDR3 is TGCGCCAGCAGCCTCGGGACAGGGGGGTTATACGAGCAGTACTTC. It is translated as CASSLGTGGLYEQYF.

This clone has a handful of counts. The chain joins TRBV11-3 to TRBJ2-3, with TRBD2 matching over 15 bases. Germline V gene lookup returns CDR1 SGHNT and CDR2 YENEEA. Unmatched junction bases numbered 4, after V lost 4 bases and J lost 2 bases. This CDR3 has 17 amino acids. CDR3 in amino acids: CASSSGTSGRLTDTQYF. CDR3 nucleotides: TGTGCCAGCAGCTCTGGGACTAGCGGGAGGCTCACAGATACGCAGTATTTT.

This clone was counted between two and nine times. Sequence at one end of the junction differs from germline and may be a read error. CDR3 protein: CAISQISTEAFF. The CDR3 nucleotides are TGTGCCATCAGTCAAATCTCCACTGAAGCTTTCTTT. V usage is TRBV6-8 and J usage is TRBJ1-1, with no clear D. CDR1 is MNHGY, CDR2 SAAAGT, per germline. This CDR3 has 12 residues.

This clone was picked up a small number of times. The chain uses TRBV11-3 and TRBJ2-2, with 7 positions matching TRBD2. CDR1 and CDR2 from the germline V gene are SGHNT and YENEEA. The CDR3 has 15 amino acids. J gave up 4 bases and V 4 bases, and 6 bases lay outside the gene matches. CDR3 region: CASSWTGGSTGELFF. CDR3 coding DNA: TGTGCCAGCAGCTGGACGGGGGGTAGCACCGGGGAGCTGTTTTTT.

The chain combines TRBV15 with TRBJ2-2; 7 nucleotides match TRBD1. The CDR3 has 16 residues. Germline V gene data show CDR1 as LNHNV and CDR2 as YYDKDF (reference sequence). Unmatched junction bases numbered 10, after V lost 4 bases and J lost 5 bases. CDR3 amino acids: CATSTRQGLRTGELFF. The CDR3 bases are TGTGCCACCAGCACCAGACAGGGTCTAAGAACCGGGGAGCTGTTTTTT.